This T cell receptor beta chain was retrieved from a study of blood T cell repertoires in COVID-19. Across the whole study: Acute-phase and convalescent COVID-19 samples originated in the United States, Italy and Spain.

The table came from immunoSEQ multiplex PCR; TCRdb's copy has only in-frame clones and leaves some out. The sample contains about 240,000 clones, about 79% of which appear only once. The germline V and J ends were trimmed by 4 bases and 6 bases, with 13 bases remaining between them. This CDR3 has 13 residues. CDR1 and CDR2 from the germline V gene are SGHRS and YFSETQ. V and J are TRBV5-1 and TRBJ1-2; TRBD1 is a possible D gene (6 bases). This clonotype originated in a woman at least 80 years old with acute or convalescent COVID-19. Sequences were obtained from peripheral blood. CDR3 sequence reads: CASSPRRQDGYTF. The CDR3 DNA is TGCGCCAGCAGCCCAAGGAGACAGGATGGCTACACCTTC.